A single sample is the source of the 5 T cell receptor beta chains below, sequenced in a study of cytomegalovirus exposure and HLA in healthy donors. The assay was immunoSEQ multiplex PCR, and TCRdb's table has in-frame clones only and misses some. Among under 150,000 clones listed, about 88% were seen once. The sequencing sample was made of PBMCs. These receptors all come from a man aged 18 to 29 in good health and CMV-seropositive.

The rearrangement joins TRBV7-7 to TRBJ2-7; a weak D match, TRBD1 (5 bases). Germline V gene sequence: CDR1 SSHAT, CDR2 FNYEAQ (reference sequence). CDR3 size: 13 residues. Trimming cost V 2 bases and J 7 bases, with 12 bases left between them. CDR3 protein: CASSLRAGREQYF. The CDR3, as DNA: TGTGCCAGCAGCTTAAGAGCAGGGCGGGAGCAGTACTTC.

The chain combines TRBV7-8 with TRBJ2-7; D remains ambiguous. The CDR3 consists of 11 residues. V was shortened by 1 base and J by 6 bases, with 4 bases between the two germline ends. Germline V gene data show CDR1 as SGHVS and CDR2 as FQNEAQ. In DNA form, the CDR3 reads TGTGCCAGCAGCTTAGGTCGCGAGCAGTACTTC. This sequence encodes CASSLGREQYF.

The genes are TRBV6-1 and TRBJ1-2; 10 positions agree with TRBD1. Trimming cost V 5 bases and J 4 bases; bases outside gene matches: 7. Germline V gene sequence: CDR1 MNHNS, CDR2 SASEGT. The CDR3 has 15 residues. The chain's CDR3 is CASSTRQGAGYGYTF. In DNA, the CDR3 is TGTGCCAGCAGTACCCGACAGGGGGCGGGCTATGGCTACACCTTC.

The V call is TRBV6-1, the J call TRBJ2-1, with 9 bases matching TRBD2. The V and J ends lost 8 bases and 4 bases, in that order; junction bases with no gene match: 6. The CDR3 runs to 14 residues. CDR1 and CDR2 from the germline V gene are MNHNS and SASEGT. CDR3 nucleotide sequence: TGTGCCAGCGGGCGGGGGGGCCCTTACAATGAGCAGTTCTTC. It yields the protein CASGRGGPYNEQFF.

The chain is built from TRBV11-3 and TRBJ2-7, with D perhaps TRBD2 (5 bases). Trimming removed 5 bases at V and 5 bases at J, with 22 bases between. This CDR3 has 16 amino acids. Germline CDR1 and CDR2: SGHNT and YENEEA. In nucleotides, the CDR3 is TGTGCCAGCAGCCCTAGGCGGCTAGCAAATTACAACGAGCAGTACTTC. Its translation is CASSPRRLANYNEQYF.